This T cell receptor (beta chain) derives from a study of post-analysis software for immune sequencing data. General observations from the study: Relative to controls, patients with multiple sclerosis showed significantly lower normalized Chao1 diversity. In patients, about 5 TRBV segments were more frequent than in controls, with TRBV5-6, TRBV5-1 and TRBV20-1 among them.

Included in the TCR beta cDNA libraries were unique molecular identifiers. T cells numbering about 0.9 to 10 million yielded cDNA molecules that totaled roughly 500,000. TCRdb re-called the PCR reads through MiXCR, storing one row per CDR3 protein. The sample carries 450,000 or so distinct CDR3 sequences, roughly 46% recorded once. As to this clonotype: Its specificity is unknown.

Germline CDR1 is SEHNR and CDR2 is FQNEAQ (reference sequence). The CDR3 extends over 13 amino acids. Trimming took 8 bases from V and 6 from J, leaving 16 bases between them. The TCR comes from a girl aged 10 to 17 with multiple sclerosis. The J gene is TRBJ2-5, the V gene TRBV7-9; D is uncertain. Specimen: blood. CDR3 sequence reads: CASSRGGEKTQYF. For the CDR3, the DNA is TGTGCCAGCTCGAGAGGCGGAGAAAAGACCCAGTACTTC.